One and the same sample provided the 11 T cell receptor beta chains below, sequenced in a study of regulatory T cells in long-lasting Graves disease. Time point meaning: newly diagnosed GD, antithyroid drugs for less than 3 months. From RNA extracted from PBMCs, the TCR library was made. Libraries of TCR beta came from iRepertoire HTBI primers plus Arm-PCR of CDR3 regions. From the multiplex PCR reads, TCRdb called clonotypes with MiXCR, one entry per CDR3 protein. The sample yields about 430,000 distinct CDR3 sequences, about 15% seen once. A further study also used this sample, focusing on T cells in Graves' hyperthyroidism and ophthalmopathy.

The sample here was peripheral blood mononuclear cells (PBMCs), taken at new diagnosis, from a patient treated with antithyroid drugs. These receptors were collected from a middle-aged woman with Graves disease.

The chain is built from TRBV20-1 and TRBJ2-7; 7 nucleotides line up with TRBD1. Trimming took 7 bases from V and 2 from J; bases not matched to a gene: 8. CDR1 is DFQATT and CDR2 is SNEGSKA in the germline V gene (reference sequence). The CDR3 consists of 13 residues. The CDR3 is CSVNRGQTYEQYF. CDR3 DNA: TGCAGTGTTAACCGGGGACAGACCTACGAGCAGTACTTC.

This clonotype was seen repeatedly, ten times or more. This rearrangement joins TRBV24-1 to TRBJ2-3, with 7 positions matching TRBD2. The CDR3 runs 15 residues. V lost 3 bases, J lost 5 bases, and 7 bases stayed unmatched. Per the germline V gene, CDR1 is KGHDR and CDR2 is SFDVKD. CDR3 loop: CATSDEKVAGDTQYF. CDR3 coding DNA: TGTGCCACCAGTGATGAGAAGGTAGCGGGAGATACGCAGTATTTT.

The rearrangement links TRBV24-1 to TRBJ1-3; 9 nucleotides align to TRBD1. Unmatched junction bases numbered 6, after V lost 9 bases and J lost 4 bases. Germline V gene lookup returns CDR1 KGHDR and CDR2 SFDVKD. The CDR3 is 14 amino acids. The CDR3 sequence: CATSPGQGGNTIYF. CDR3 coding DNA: TGTGCCACCTCGCCGGGACAGGGCGGAAACACCATATATTTT.

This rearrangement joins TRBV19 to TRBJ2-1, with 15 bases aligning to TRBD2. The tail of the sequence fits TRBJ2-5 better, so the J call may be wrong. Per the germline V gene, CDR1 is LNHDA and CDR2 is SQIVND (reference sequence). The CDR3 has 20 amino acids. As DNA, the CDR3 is TGTGCCAGTAGCTCTGGGGGACAGTGGGGACTAGCGGGAGGCGATGAGACCCAGTACTTC. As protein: CASSSGGQWGLAGGDETQYF.

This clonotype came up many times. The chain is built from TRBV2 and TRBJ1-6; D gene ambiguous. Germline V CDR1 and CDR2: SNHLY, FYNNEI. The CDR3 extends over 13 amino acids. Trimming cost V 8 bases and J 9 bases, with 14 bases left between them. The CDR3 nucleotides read TGTGCCAGCCTCGCCTCACGGACTTCACCCCTCCACTTT. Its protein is CASLASRTSPLHF.

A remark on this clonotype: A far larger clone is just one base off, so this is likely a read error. CDR3 DNA sequence: TGTGTCAGCAGTGAAGTCGTCTTTGGGGCGGGGTACAATGAGCAGTTCTTC. Amino acid sequence: CVSSEVVFGAGYNEQFF. The genes are TRBV6-1 and TRBJ2-1; tentatively, D is TRBD2 (6 bases). CDR3 length: 17 amino acids. Germline V gene sequence: CDR1 MNHNS, CDR2 SASEGT.

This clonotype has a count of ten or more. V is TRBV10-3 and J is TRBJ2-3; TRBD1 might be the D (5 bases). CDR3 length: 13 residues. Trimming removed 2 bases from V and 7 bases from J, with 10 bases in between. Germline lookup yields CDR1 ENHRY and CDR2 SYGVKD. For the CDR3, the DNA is TGTGCCATCAGTGAGGTCAGGGCCAATACGCAGTATTTT. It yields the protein CAISEVRANTQYF.

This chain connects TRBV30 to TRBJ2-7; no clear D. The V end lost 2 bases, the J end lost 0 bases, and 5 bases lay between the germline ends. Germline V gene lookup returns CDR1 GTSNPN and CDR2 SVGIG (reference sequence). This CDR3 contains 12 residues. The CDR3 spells CAWSINSYEQYF. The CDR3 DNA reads TGTGCCTGGAGTATTAACTCCTACGAGCAGTACTTC.

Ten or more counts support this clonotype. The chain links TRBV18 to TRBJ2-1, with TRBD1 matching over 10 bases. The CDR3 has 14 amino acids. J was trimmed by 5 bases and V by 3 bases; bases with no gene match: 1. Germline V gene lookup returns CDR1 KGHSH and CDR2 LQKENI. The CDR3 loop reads CASSPGTGDNEQFF. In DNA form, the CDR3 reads TGTGCCAGCTCACCTGGGACAGGGGACAATGAGCAGTTCTTC.

The CDR3 is CSAREDRGHTGELFF. The CDR3 bases are TGCAGTGCTAGAGAAGACAGGGGCCACACCGGGGAGCTGTTTTTT. This chain links TRBV20-1 with TRBJ2-2; TRBD1 matches at 8 bases. CDR3 length: 15 residues. V was pared by 0 bases and J by 3 bases, with 3 bases of the junction left unmatched. CDR1 and CDR2 (germline): DFQATT, SNEGSKA (reference sequence).

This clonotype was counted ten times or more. CDR3 sequence reads: CASSFLSGELFF. The DNA of the CDR3 is TGTGCCAGCAGTTTTCTGTCCGGGGAGCTGTTTTTT. The chain links TRBV28 to TRBJ2-2; D is uncertain. This CDR3 is built from 12 residues. V was cut by 3 bases and J by 6 bases, with 5 bases left in between. The germline gives CDR1 MDHEN, CDR2 SYDVKM.